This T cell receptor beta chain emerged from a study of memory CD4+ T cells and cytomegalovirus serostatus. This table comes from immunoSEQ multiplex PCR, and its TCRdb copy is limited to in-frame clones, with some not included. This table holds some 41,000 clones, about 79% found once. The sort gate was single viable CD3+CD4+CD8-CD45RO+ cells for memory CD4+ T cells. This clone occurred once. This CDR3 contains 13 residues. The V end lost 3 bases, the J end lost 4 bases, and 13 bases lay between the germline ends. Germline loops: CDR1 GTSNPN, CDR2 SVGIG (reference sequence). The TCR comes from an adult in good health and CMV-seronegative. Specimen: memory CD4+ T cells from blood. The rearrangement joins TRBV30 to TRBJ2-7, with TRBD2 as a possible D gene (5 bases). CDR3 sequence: CAWREVPRYEQYF. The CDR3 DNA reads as TGTGCCTGGAGGGAGGTCCCCCGATACGAGCAGTACTTC. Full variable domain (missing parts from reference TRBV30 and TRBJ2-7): SQTIHQWPATLVQPVGSPLSLECTVEGTSNPNLYWYRQAAGRGLQLLFYSVGIGQISSEVPQNLSASRPQDRQFILSSKKLLLSDSGFYLCAWREVPRYEQYFGPGTRLTVT.